The present T cell receptor beta chain was sequenced within a study of CD8+ T cells in alopecia areata. Study-wide context: Patients received oral tofacitinib, 5 to 10 mg twice daily, for moderate-to-severe alopecia areata. The protocol delivered tofacitinib for 6 to 18 months, then withdrew it for 6 months.

Extracted RNA was reverse transcribed into cDNA, the sequencing template. Here immunoSEQ multiplex PCR was the method, and the copy in TCRdb shows in-frame clones only, minus some. Of 100,000 to 130,000 clones in the sample, 80% to 85% were seen once. Broader study findings: Having just one nonresponder leaves the connection between baseline CD8+ expansion and response unresolved. In scalp, tofacitinib significantly decreased clonality and expanded CD8+ clones among the top 100.

About this clone: Its matching antigen is unknown.

CDR3 length: 14 residues. Trimming took off 1 base at V and 8 bases at J, with 14 bases between the two ends. CDR1 is SGHAT and CDR2 is FQNNGV in the germline V gene. Sample treatment: oral pan-JAK inhibitor, 5-10 mg twice daily. J is TRBJ2-5 and V is TRBV11-2; possibly TRBD2 for D (6 bases). This clonotype originated in a human donor with alopecia areata. Sequences were derived from CD8+ T cells sorted from blood, sampled at week 24, from a patient treated with tofacitinib. CDR3 nucleotide sequence: TGTGCCAGCAGCTTAGTGGGAGGTCCCGAAACCCAGTACTTC. This gives the protein CASSLVGGPETQYF.